The present entry profiles one TCR beta chain with its context. Its target is not known. TCRdb reprocessed the 5' RACE reads and stores each CDR3 protein as one record, lacking DNA. This sample's table reports 350,000 to 400,000 distinct CDR3 sequences. This entry belongs to a study of T cells expressing NK-cell markers. Notes on the study in general: Of CD8+ T cells, 1.0-7.0% belonged to dominant NKG2C+ clonotypes in several donors.

The sequence was obtained from a woman aged 45-59 years in good health. Sequenced input: blood T cells: a sorted CD56 or NKG2C T cell subset, CD4+ or CD8+ T cells, or bulk PBMC T cells (not recorded which).

The chain's CDR3 is CSAPLRESPGELFF. The chain links TRBV20-1 to TRBJ2-2; TCRdb selects TRBD1, and the lack of DNA leaves this call unchecked. The CDR3 runs 14 residues. Germline V gene data show CDR1 as DFQATT and CDR2 as SNEGSKA (reference sequence).